Sequencing of this T cell receptor (beta chain) was carried out in a study of T-cell memory formation after mild COVID-19. Germline V gene data show CDR1 as SQVTM and CDR2 as ANQGSEA. V lost 5 bases to trimming and J lost 6 bases, with 20 bases between them. This CDR3 spans 14 amino acids. This clonotype was found many times. In TCRdb, the 5' RACE reads were re-called with MiXCR into one record per CDR3 protein. The sample holds tens of thousands of distinct CDR3 sequences, about 15% seen once. Sample: PBMCs or a T cell subset sorted from them (not recorded which). The J gene is TRBJ2-7, the V gene TRBV29-1; possible D gene TRBD1, 7 bases. The TCR was taken from an adult woman who had mild COVID-19 (a few samples of this study predate the infection). Cell type and time point are not known. This chain's CDR3 is CSVKHPWGDSEQYF. The CDR3 DNA follows: TGCAGCGTTAAGCACCCGTGGGGGGACAGCGAGCAGTACTTC.